Listed below are T cell receptor beta chains from one sample, sequenced in a study of blood T cell repertoires in COVID-19. Profiling relied on immunoSEQ multiplex PCR, and the TCRdb table lists in-frame clones only, not all of them. The sample consists of under 55,000 clones, about 90% of them appearing once. The specimen sequenced was peripheral blood. Every receptor here comes from a woman of 80 years or more with active COVID-19. CDR3s include the opening cysteine and the closing phenylalanine or tryptophan.

V gene	J gene	CDR3 protein
TRBV9	TRBJ2-7	CASSVAAGGPYEQYF
TRBV2	TRBJ1-5	CASSGDRGDQPQHF
TRBV3-1/TRBV3-2	TRBJ2-1	CASSQTDLNLFF
TRBV9	TRBJ1-2	CASSVGQGEVYGYTF
TRBV6-6	TRBJ2-3	CASSYGTGISTDTQYF
TRBV2	TRBJ1-1	CASSGERITEAFF
TRBV7-2	TRBJ1-6	CASSLDLPGSSPLHF
TRBV7-2	TRBJ2-2	CASSLTDNTGELFF
TRBV30	TRBJ2-1	CAWNRLAGGTYNEQFF
TRBV6-5	TRBJ1-1	CASRKIPGERTEAFF
TRBV19	TRBJ1-5	CASSLVPGAIGQPQHF
TRBV7-2	TRBJ2-4	CASSTGVGDKNIQYF
TRBV6-5	TRBJ2-7	CASSSYSFGSYEQYF
TRBV19	TRBJ1-1	CASRGQEYMNTEAFF
TRBV9	TRBJ2-7	CASSVAGTTTYEQYF
TRBV7-2	TRBJ1-1	CASSLSQSNTEAFF
TRBV6-6	TRBJ2-1	CASSYGGGLHEQFF
TRBV7-2	TRBJ2-5	CASSLLEQETQYF
TRBV7-8	TRBJ1-5	CASKSGTGAREPQHF
TRBV6-2/TRBV6-3	TRBJ2-1	CASSYSGASYNEQFF
TRBV19	TRBJ2-3	CASSINLAGGQYF
TRBV29-1	TRBJ2-5	CSTLQGSGETQYF
TRBV6-5	TRBJ1-1	CASSRSYGSSPEAFF
TRBV24-1	TRBJ1-5	CATSDAQGPQPQHF
TRBV5-1	TRBJ2-3	CASSLGGPVDTQYF
TRBV27	TRBJ1-2	CASRTGVYGYTF
TRBV7-2	TRBJ2-3	CASSLGPLVDTQYF
TRBV5-4	TRBJ1-2	CASSQGFNYGYTF
TRBV7-8	TRBJ1-4	CASSRTGPLNEKLFF
TRBV7-6	TRBJ2-5	CASSTGLAGGGSQETQYF
TRBV9	TRBJ2-3	CASSVGLLAGANIDTQYF
TRBV28	TRBJ2-1	CASSLRTGGRDEQFF
TRBV3-1/TRBV3-2	TRBJ1-2	CASSQTDYGYTF
TRBV5-1	TRBJ2-7	CASSVQGRANEQYF
TRBV7-8	TRBJ2-5	CASSFSGETQYF
TRBV9	TRBJ2-2	CASSGSGATNTGELFF
TRBV5-4	TRBJ2-5	CASSSGTSGVQGTQYF
TRBV5-1	TRBJ2-3	CASSLGTLNTQYF
TRBV4-2	TRBJ2-3	CASSEPGGRDTQYF
TRBV12-3/TRBV12-4	TRBJ1-2	CASRIQGSNTF
TRBV10-1	TRBJ2-3	CASSDGGAQGTQYF
TRBV3-1/TRBV3-2	TRBJ2-3	CASSQSSGGIDTQYF
TRBV4-1	TRBJ2-3	CASSQEGQTSRYTQYF
TRBV19	TRBJ1-1	CASSGGVLNEKAFF